Below are 4 T cell receptor beta chains sequenced from a single sample in a study of blood T cell repertoires in COVID-19. Assay: immunoSEQ multiplex PCR; the TCRdb copy retains only in-frame clones and omits some. The data show 120,000 or so clones, around 82% seen once. The sample consisted of peripheral blood. These receptors were taken from an elderly man with active or convalescent COVID-19.

The genes are TRBV30 and TRBJ1-5; D not certain. Trimming shortened V by 3 bases and J by 2 bases, and 14 bases separated the two germline ends. The CDR3 extends over 15 amino acids. Per the germline V gene, CDR1 is GTSNPN and CDR2 is SVGIG (reference sequence). CDR3 in DNA: TGTGCCTGGAGCCTCCCCATGGGAGGCAATCAGCCCCAGCATTTT. Protein product: CAWSLPMGGNQPQHF.

This sequence joins TRBV9 and TRBJ1-3; a possible D gene is TRBD1 (6 bases). CDR3 length: 16 amino acids. Germline V CDR1 and CDR2: SGDLS, YYNGEE. Trimming shortened V by 4 bases and J by 8 bases, and 22 bases separated the two germline ends. The DNA for the CDR3 is TGTGCCAGCAGCCCCCGAGGGGGGGGCCCCGAAGACACCATATATTTT. It encodes CASSPRGGGPEDTIYF.

This clone showed up just once. The chain carries TRBV28 and TRBJ2-5, with D possibly being TRBD1 (5 bases). The CDR3 covers 15 residues. The germline CDR1 and CDR2 sequences are MDHEN and SYDVKM. V was trimmed by 8 bases and J by 1 base, leaving 17 bases between them. CDR3 nucleotide sequence: TGTGCCAGCCCCTTAAGGGGTAACGTCCAAGAGACCCAGTACTTC. Protein: CASPLRGNVQETQYF.

The chain employs TRBV12-3 or TRBV12-4 and TRBJ2-7; TRBD2 is a possible D gene (5 bases). The CDR3 has 12 amino acids. Trimming shortened V by 6 bases and J by 3 bases, and 9 bases separated the two germline ends. CDR3 in DNA: TGTGCCAGCAGCCCTGGGAGCTACGAGCAGTACTTC. This gives the protein CASSPGSYEQYF.